The 3 T cell receptor beta chains reported below all come from one sample, sequenced in a study of T cell changes during pregnancy in multiple sclerosis. Repertoires were generated with immunoSEQ multiplex PCR, while TCRdb's copy carries only in-frame clones and drops some. This repertoire shows 25,000 to 35,000 clones, around 88% found once; its top ten account for about 0.8%. Sequenced material: CD4+ T cells from peripheral blood mononuclear cells, taken in the first trimester of pregnancy. The receptor set was obtained from a female donor in good health, enrolled as a control in a pregnancy study.

This clone appeared a few times. The chain joins TRBV7-3 to TRBJ2-2, with 9 bases lining up with TRBD1. CDR3 length equals 15 residues. Per the germline V gene, CDR1 is SGHTA and CDR2 is FQGTGA. J gave up 7 bases and V 10 bases, and 13 bases lay outside the gene matches. This CDR3 is CATRPGQGRYGELFF. In nucleotides, the CDR3 is TGTGCCACCCGCCCGGGACAGGGACGTTACGGGGAGCTGTTTTTT.

This clone showed up just once. V gene TRBV18 combines with J gene TRBJ1-1, with a tentative D call TRBD1 (5 bases). CDR1 KGHSH and CDR2 LQKENI come from the germline V gene. The ends were cut back, 3 bases at V and 10 bases at J, with 12 bases in the middle. The CDR3 totals 12 residues. The CDR3 DNA sequence: TGTGCCAGCTCACCTGTCGGGCAGGGAGCTTTCTTT. Protein sequence: CASSPVGQGAFF.

A few counts support this clone. The rearrangement uses TRBV10-3 and TRBJ2-7; TRBD2 aligns across 7 bases. The CDR3 loop spans 16 amino acids. The germline V gene has CDR1 ENHRY and CDR2 SYGVKD. The V and J ends lost 11 bases and 2 bases, in that order; junction bases with no gene match: 18. CDR3 residues: CAAKTSQLNKTYEQYF. The CDR3 region has the DNA TGTGCCGCCAAGACTAGCCAACTAAACAAAACCTACGAGCAGTACTTC.